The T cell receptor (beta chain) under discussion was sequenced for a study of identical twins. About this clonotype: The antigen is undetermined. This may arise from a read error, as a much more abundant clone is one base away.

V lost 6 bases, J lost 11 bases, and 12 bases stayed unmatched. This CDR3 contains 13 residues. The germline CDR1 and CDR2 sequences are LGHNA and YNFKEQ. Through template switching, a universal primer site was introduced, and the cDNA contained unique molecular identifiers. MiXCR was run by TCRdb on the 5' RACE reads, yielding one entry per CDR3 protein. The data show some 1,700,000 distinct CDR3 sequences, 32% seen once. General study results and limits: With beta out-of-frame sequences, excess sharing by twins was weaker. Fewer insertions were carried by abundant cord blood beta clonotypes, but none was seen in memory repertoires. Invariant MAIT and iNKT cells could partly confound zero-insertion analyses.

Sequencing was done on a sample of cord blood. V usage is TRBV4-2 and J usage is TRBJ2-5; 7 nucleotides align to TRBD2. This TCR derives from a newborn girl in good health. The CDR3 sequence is CASSTFGGDEQYF. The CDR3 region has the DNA TGTGCCAGCAGTACCTTTGGGGGGGATGAGCAGTACTTC.